The clone carrying this T cell receptor (beta chain) occurred a few times. What it binds is unknown. CDR1 is SQVTM, CDR2 ANQGSEA, per germline. The CDR3 consists of 13 residues. V gave up 1 base and J gave up 9 bases, with 13 bases separating them. TCRdb keeps only in-frame clones here, not all; method: immunoSEQ multiplex PCR. The data show about 1.1 million clones, with about four fifths seen just once and roughly 0.65% held by the top ten. This sample was included in a study of shared clonotypes between healthy human individuals. Overall study context: A couple of female and a few male donors aged 18 to 49 were enrolled.

General study points: In this cohort, only blood was sampled, and tissue repertoires likely differ.

A split of CD4+ cells into CD45RA+ naive and CD45RA-negative memory subsets was performed. The chain links TRBV29-1 to TRBJ1-5; no clear D. The TCR sequence derives from a man between 18 and 29 years old in good health. Some clones in this sample may be carry-over from other donors' samples. The sequenced material came from memory CD4+ T cells from PBMCs. Regarding subset: CD45RA-negative fraction. CDR3 in DNA: TGCAGCGTTGAAGTGGACGGAGATATGCCCCAGCATTTT. This translates into CSVEVDGDMPQHF.